The clone carrying this T cell receptor beta chain was detected a few times. Germline-derived CDR1 and CDR2 are SGDLS and YYNGEE. V shed 4 bases and J shed 9 bases, with 14 bases lying between them. This CDR3 comprises 13 residues. The repertoire was sequenced with immunoSEQ multiplex PCR; TCRdb's copy has only in-frame clones and lacks some. The sample lists about 69,000 clones, approximately 84% occurring once. The data belong to a study of control samples from healthy donors and cancer patients. The TCR was taken from a woman aged 50 to 65 with lung cancer. The V and J genes are TRBV9 and TRBJ2-1, with TRBD1 as a possible D gene (5 bases). The specimen sequenced was PBMCs. Here the CDR3 DNA reads TGTGCCAGCAGCCAGAACAGGTGGGGTGAGCAGTTCTTC. This translates into CASSQNRWGEQFF.